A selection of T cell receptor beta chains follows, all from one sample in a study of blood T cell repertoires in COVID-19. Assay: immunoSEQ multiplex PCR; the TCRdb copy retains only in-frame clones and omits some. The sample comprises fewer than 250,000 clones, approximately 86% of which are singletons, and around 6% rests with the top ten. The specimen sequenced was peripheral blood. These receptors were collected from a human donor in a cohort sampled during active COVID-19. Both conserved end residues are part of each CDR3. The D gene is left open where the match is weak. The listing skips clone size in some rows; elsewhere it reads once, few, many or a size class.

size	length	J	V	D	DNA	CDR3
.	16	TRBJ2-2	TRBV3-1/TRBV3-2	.	TGTGCCAGCAGACCCACAGGGTTTAGAGGCACCGGGGAGCTGTTTTTT	CASRPTGFRGTGELFF
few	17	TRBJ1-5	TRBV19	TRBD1	TGTGCCAGTACTGGGACAGTCGCGACAGATAGCAATCAGCCCCAGCATTTT	CASTGTVATDSNQPQHF
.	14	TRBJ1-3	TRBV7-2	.	TGTGCCAGCAGTCTAGGATGGGCTGGAAACACCATATATTTT	CASSLGWAGNTIYF
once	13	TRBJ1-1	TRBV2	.	TGTGCCGGGGGGTCCGGACGAGACACTGAAGCTTTCTTT	CAGGSGRDTEAFF
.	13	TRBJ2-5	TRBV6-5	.	TGTGCCACCATCAGACAGGTCGGAGAGACCCAGTACTTC	CATIRQVGETQYF
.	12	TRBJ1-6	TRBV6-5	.	TGTGCCAGCAGGGCAAATGAGGGTGCCCTCCACTTT	CASRANEGALHF
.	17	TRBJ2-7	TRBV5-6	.	TGTGCCAGCAGCTTGGTAGCCGGTACAACGGGATCCTACGAGCAGTACTTC	CASSLVAGTTGSYEQYF
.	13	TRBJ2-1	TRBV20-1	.	TGCAGTGCAAGTCCCAGCGGGCCCAATGAGCAGTTCTTC	CSASPSGPNEQFF
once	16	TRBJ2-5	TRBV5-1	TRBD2	TGCGCCAGCAGCTTGGACACTAGCGGGACCAAGAGGACCCAGTACTTC	CASSLDTSGTKRTQYF
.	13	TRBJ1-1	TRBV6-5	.	TGTGCCAGCAGATGGAGGACGGACACTGAAGCTTTCTTT	CASRWRTDTEAFF
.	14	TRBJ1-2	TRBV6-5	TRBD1	TGTGCCAGCAGTTTAGACAGGGGGGTCTATGGCTACACCTTC	CASSLDRGVYGYTF
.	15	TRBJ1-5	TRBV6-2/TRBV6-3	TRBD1	TGTGCCAGCAGCCCCGGTGGGACAGGGTTCCAGCCCCAGCATTTT	CASSPGGTGFQPQHF
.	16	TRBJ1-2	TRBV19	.	TGTGCCAGTAGTATGGAGGATATAACAGCTAACTATGGCTACACCTTC	CASSMEDITANYGYTF
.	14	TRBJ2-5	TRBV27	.	TGTGCCAGCGTTGGGGTAGGGGAGGCAGAGACCCAGTACTTC	CASVGVGEAETQYF
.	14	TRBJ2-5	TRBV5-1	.	TGCGCCAGCAGCTCGAGTGGGGGGCAAGAGACCCAGTACTTC	CASSSSGGQETQYF
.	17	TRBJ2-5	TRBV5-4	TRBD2	TGTGCCAGCAGCCTCGGACTAGCGGGGGGTAAACAAGAGACCCAGTACTTC	CASSLGLAGGKQETQYF
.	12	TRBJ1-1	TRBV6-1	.	TGTGCCAGCAGTTCCCAGGGTACTGAAGCTTTCTTT	CASSSQGTEAFF
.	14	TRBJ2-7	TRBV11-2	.	TGTGCCAGCAGCTTAGTGACTAGTTCCTACGAGCAGTACTTC	CASSLVTSSYEQYF
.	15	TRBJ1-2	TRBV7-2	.	TGTGCCAGCAGCCCCACAACATACAGGGTAGGAGGCTACACCTTC	CASSPTTYRVGGYTF
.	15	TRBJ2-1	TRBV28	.	TGTGCCAGCAGTTTCGAGCGGGCCTCTTACAATGAGCAGTTCTTC	CASSFERASYNEQFF
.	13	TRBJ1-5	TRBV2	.	TGTGCCAGCACAGGGCAGGGGATTCAGCCCCAGCATTTT	CASTGQGIQPQHF
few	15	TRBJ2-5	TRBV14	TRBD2	TGTGCCAGCAGCCAACTAGCGGGAAGGCAAGAGACCCAGTACTTC	CASSQLAGRQETQYF
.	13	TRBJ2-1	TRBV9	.	TGTGCCAGCAGCGTAGTCCGACGGGATGAGCAGTTCTTC	CASSVVRRDEQFF
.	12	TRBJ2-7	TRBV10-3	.	TGTGCCATCAGTAGCGACTCCTACGAGCAGTACTTC	CAISSDSYEQYF
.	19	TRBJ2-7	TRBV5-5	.	TGTGCCAGCAGCTTGATCAAGAGGTTCATGCCCCAACTATCCTACGAGCAGTACTTC	CASSLIKRFMPQLSYEQYF
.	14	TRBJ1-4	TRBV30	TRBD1	TGTGCCTGGAGTGGGGGACAGGGAAACGAAAAACTGTTTTTT	CAWSGGQGNEKLFF
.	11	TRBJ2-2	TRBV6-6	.	TGTGCCACCTTAAGAGGATCGGGGCTGTTTTTT	CATLRGSGLFF
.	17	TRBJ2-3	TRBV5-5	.	TGTGCCAGCAGCTTGTACCGGACAGCCAGTAGCACAGATACGCAGTATTTT	CASSLYRTASSTDTQYF
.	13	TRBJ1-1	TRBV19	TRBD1	TGTGCCAGTGCACAGGGGGCAAGGACTGAAGCTTTCTTT	CASAQGARTEAFF
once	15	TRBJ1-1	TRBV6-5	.	TGTGCCAGCAGTTACGGCAGGGGATTGAACACTGAAGCTTTCTTT	CASSYGRGLNTEAFF
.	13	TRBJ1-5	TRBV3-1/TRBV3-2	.	TGTGCCAGCAGCCAACAGAGGGATCAGCCCCAGCATTTT	CASSQQRDQPQHF
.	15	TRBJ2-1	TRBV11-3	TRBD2	TGTGCCAGCAGCTTAGGTGGGACTACCTACAATGAGCAGTTCTTC	CASSLGGTTYNEQFF
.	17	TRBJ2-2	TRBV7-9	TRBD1	TGTGCCAGCAGCTTAGACCGGCAGGGGGTTTCTGCCGGGGAGCTGTTTTTT	CASSLDRQGVSAGELFF
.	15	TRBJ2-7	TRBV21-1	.	TGTGCCAGCAGCAGTTCCAGGGGGCTCCTCTACGAGCAGTACTTC	CASSSSRGLLYEQYF
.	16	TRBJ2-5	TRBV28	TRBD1	TGTGCCAGCAGTTTACCGGACAGGGGAGGGACGGAGACCCAGTACTTC	CASSLPDRGGTETQYF
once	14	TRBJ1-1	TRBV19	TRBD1	TGTGCCAGTAAATCCGGGACAGGGAGAACTGAAGCTTTCTTT	CASKSGTGRTEAFF
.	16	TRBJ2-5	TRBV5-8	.	TGTGCCAGCAGCTTGTACGGGGGTGGAGGAGAGGAGACCCAGTACTTC	CASSLYGGGGEETQYF
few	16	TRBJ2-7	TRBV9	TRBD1	TGTGCCAGCAGCGTCGGAGAGGGACAGGGAACCTACGAGCAGTACTTC	CASSVGEGQGTYEQYF
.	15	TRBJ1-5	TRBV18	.	TGTGCCAGCTCACCACAGGACGGGGGCAATCAGCCCCAGCATTTT	CASSPQDGGNQPQHF
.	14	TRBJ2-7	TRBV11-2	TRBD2	TGTGCCAGCAGCTTACTAGCGGGAGAGTACGAGCAGTACTTC	CASSLLAGEYEQYF
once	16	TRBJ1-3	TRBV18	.	TGTGCCAGCTCACCTCCAAAAACCGGGTTGGGAAACACCATATATTTT	CASSPPKTGLGNTIYF
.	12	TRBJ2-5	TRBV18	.	TGTGCCAGCTCACGCCGACAGGCCCCCCAGTACTTC	CASSRRQAPQYF
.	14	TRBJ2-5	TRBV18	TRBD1	TGTGCCAGCTCGCGTGACAGGGGTCAAGAGACCCAGTACTTC	CASSRDRGQETQYF
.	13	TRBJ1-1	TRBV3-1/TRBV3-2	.	TGTGCCAGCAGCCGGCGGGGGGGGACTGAAGCTTTCTTT	CASSRRGGTEAFF
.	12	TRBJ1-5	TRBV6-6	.	TGTGCCAGCAGTTTCGAGAATCAGCCCCAGCATTTT	CASSFENQPQHF
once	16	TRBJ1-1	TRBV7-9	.	TGTGCCAGCAGCCCACGAATGGGACAAAGGCTCGCTGAAGCTTTCTTT	CASSPRMGQRLAEAFF
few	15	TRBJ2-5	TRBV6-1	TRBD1	TGTGCCAGCAGTGGAGCCGGGACAGGGGAAGAGACCCAGTACTTC	CASSGAGTGEETQYF
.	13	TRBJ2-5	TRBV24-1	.	TGTGCCACCAGTGAGTACTCGGGAGAGACCCAGTACTTC	CATSEYSGETQYF
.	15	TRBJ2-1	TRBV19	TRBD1	TGTGCCAGTAGTCCTGGGACAGGGTTCTACAATGAGCAGTTCTTC	CASSPGTGFYNEQFF
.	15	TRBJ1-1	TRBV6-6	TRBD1	TGTGCCAGCAGTTACGGCGGACAGGGGAACACTGAAGCTTTCTTT	CASSYGGQGNTEAFF